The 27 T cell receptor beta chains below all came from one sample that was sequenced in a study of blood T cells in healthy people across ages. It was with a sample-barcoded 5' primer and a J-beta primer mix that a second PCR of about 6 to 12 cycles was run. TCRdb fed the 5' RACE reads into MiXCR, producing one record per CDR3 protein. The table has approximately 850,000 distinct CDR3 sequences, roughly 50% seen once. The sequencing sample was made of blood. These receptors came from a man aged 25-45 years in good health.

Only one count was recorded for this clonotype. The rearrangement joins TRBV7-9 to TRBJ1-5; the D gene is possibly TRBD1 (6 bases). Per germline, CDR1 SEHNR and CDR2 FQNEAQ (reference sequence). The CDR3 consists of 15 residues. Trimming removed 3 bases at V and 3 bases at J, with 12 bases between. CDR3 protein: CASSFEGDFNQPQHF. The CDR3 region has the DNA TGTGCCAGCAGCTTCGAGGGGGACTTCAATCAGCCCCAGCATTTT.

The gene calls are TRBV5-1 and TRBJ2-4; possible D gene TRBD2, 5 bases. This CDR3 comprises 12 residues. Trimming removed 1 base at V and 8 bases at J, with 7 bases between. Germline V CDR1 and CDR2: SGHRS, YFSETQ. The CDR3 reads CASSLYGDIQYF. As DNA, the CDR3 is TGCGCCAGCAGCTTGTACGGGGACATTCAGTACTTC.

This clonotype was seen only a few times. The CDR3 loop reads CASSLAGVRTDTQYF. CDR3 nucleotide sequence: TGTGCCAGCAGTTTGGCGGGAGTCCGGACAGATACGCAGTATTTT. V is TRBV7-2 and J is TRBJ2-3, with 7 bases identical to TRBD2. Germline lookup yields CDR1 SGHTA and CDR2 FQGNSA. Trimming removed 6 bases from V and 3 bases from J; junction bases left unmatched: 9. The CDR3 spans 15 residues.

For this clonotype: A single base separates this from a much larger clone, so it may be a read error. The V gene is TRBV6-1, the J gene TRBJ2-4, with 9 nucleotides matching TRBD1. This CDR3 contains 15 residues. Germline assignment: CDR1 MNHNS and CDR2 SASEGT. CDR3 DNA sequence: TGTGCCAGCAGTTCAACAGGGGGCGCGGGAAACACTCAGTACTTC. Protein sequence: CASSSTGGAGNTQYF.

CDR3 loop: CASSPGRGRLGETQYF. The CDR3 coding sequence is TGTGCCAGCAGCCCGGGTAGGGGCAGATTGGGTGAGACCCAGTACTTC. The J gene is TRBJ2-5, the V gene TRBV11-1; the D gene is possibly TRBD1 (5 bases). This CDR3 spans 16 amino acids. Germline V gene lookup returns CDR1 SGHAT and CDR2 FQDESV (reference sequence). V dropped 5 bases and J dropped 5 bases, with 21 bases sitting between them.

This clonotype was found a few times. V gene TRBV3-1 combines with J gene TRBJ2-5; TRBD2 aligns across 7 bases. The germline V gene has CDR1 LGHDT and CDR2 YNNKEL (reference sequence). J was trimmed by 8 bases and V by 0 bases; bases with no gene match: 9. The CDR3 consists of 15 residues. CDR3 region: CASSQDQERERTQYF. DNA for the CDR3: TGTGCCAGCAGCCAAGATCAGGAGCGGGAAAGAACCCAGTACTTC.

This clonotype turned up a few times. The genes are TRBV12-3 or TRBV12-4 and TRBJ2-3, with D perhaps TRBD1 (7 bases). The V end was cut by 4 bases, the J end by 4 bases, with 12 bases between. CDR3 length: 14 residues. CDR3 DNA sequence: TGTGCCAGCAGTTGCAGGGGGGCAGCAGATACGCAGTATTTT. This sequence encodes CASSCRGAADTQYF.

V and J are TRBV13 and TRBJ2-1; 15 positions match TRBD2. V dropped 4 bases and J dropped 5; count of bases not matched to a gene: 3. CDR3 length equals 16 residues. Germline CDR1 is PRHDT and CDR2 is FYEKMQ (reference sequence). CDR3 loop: CASSYGLAGGNNEQFF. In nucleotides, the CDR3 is TGTGCCAGCAGCTACGGACTAGCGGGAGGGAACAATGAGCAGTTCTTC.

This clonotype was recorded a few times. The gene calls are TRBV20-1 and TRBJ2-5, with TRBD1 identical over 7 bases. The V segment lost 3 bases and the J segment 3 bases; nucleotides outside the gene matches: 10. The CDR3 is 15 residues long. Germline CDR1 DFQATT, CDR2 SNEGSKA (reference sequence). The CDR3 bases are TGCAGTGCTAGGAGGGGGCGGGTGTCGAAAGAGACCCAGTACTTC. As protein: CSARRGRVSKETQYF.

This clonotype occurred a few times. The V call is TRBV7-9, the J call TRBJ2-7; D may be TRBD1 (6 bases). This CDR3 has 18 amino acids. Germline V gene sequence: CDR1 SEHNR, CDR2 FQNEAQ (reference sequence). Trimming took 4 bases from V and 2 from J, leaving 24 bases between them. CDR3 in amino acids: CASSSAAPTGATTYEQYF. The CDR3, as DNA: TGTGCCAGCAGCTCAGCAGCCCCGACAGGAGCCACCACCTACGAGCAGTACTTC.

The CDR3 DNA follows: TGTGCCAGCAGTGTGGGGCTAGCGGACCCAACAGATACGCAGTATTTT. As protein: CASSVGLADPTDTQYF. The rearrangement joins TRBV2 to TRBJ2-3; TRBD2 matches at 7 bases. Germline lookup yields CDR1 SNHLY and CDR2 FYNNEI. The CDR3 is made up of 16 amino acids. V was clipped by 4 bases and J by 3 bases; unmatched bases: 10. The variable domain in full, completed from reference TRBV2 and TRBJ2-3, reads EPEVTQTPSHQVTQMGQEVILRCVPISNHLYFYWYRQILGQKVEFLVSFYNNEISEKSEIFDDQFSVERPDGSNFTLKIRSTKLEDSAMYFCASSVGLADPTDTQYFGPGTRLTVL.

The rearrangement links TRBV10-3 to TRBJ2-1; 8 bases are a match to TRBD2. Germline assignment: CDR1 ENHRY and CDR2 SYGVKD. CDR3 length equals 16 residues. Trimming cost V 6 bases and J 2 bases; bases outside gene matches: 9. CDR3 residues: CAISLRGAPTYNEQFF. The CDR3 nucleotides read TGTGCCATCAGCTTGCGGGGGGCACCCACCTACAATGAGCAGTTCTTC.

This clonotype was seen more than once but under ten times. The CDR3 DNA reads TGTGCCTGGAGCTTTCTGACAGCCTATAATTCACCCCTCCACTTT. Its translation is CAWSFLTAYNSPLHF. The chain is built from TRBV30 and TRBJ1-6, with a weak D call TRBD1 (5 bases). V was cut by 3 bases and J by 2 bases, with 11 bases left in between. The CDR3 totals 15 residues. The germline gives CDR1 GTSNPN, CDR2 SVGIG (reference sequence). The full variable domain, rest sourced from reference TRBV30 and TRBJ1-6, is SQTIHQWPATLVQPVGSPLSLECTVEGTSNPNLYWYRQAAGRGLQLLFYSVGIGQISSEVPQNLSASRPQDRQFILSSKKLLLSDSGFYLCAWSFLTAYNSPLHFGNGTRLTVT.

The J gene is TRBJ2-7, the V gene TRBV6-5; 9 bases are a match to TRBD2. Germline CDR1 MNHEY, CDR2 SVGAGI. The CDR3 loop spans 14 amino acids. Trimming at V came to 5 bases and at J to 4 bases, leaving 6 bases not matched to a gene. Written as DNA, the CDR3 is TGTGCCAGCAGTCTAGCGGGGAGAGGATACGAGCAGTACTTC. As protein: CASSLAGRGYEQYF.

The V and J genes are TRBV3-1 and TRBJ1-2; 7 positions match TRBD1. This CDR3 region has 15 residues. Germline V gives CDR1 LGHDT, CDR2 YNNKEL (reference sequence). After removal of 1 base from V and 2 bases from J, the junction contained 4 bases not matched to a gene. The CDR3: CASSQGQGRNYGYTF. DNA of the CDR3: TGTGCCAGCAGCCAAGGACAGGGAAGGAACTATGGCTACACCTTC. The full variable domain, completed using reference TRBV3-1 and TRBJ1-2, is DTAVSQTPKYLVTQMGNDKSIKCEQNLGHDTMYWYKQDSKKFLKIMFSYNNKELIINETVPNRFSPKSPDKAHLNLHINSLELGDSAVYFCASSQGQGRNYGYTFGSGTRLTVV.

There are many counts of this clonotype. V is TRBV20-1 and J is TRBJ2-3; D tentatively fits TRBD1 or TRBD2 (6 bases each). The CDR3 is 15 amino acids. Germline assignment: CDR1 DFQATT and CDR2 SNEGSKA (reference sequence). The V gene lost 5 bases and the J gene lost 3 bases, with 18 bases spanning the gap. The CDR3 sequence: CSASGGIRITDTQYF. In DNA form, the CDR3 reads TGCAGTGCTTCCGGGGGCATACGGATTACAGATACGCAGTATTTT.

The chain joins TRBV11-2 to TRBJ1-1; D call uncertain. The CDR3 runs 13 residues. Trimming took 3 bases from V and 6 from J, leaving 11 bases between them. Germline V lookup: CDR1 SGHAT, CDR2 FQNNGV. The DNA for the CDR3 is TGTGCCAGCAGCTTGTCTGGGGTACCTGAAGCTTTCTTT. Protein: CASSLSGVPEAFF.

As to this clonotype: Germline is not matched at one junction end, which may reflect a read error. CDR3 sequence: CAGSVAGVTYNEQFF. The CDR3 bases are TGTGCCGGCTCAGTAGCGGGGGTCACCTACAATGAGCAGTTCTTC. The chain combines TRBV18 with TRBJ2-1; 9 nucleotides line up with TRBD2. The CDR3 runs to 15 residues. The germline V gene encodes CDR1 KGHSH and CDR2 LQKENI.

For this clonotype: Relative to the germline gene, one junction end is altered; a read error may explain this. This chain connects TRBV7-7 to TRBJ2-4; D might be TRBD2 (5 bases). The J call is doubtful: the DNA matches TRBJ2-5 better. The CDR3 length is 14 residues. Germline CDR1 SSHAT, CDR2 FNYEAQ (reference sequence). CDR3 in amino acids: CAISLIPEEETQYF. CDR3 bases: TGTGCCATCAGCTTAATTCCGGAGGAAGAGACCCAGTACTTC.

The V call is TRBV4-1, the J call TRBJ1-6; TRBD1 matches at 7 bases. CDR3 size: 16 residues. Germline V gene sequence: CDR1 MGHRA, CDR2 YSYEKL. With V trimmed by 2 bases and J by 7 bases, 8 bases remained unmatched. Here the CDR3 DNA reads TGCGCCAGCAGCCAACCCAAGGGACAGAAGAATTCACCCCTCCACTTT. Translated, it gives CASSQPKGQKNSPLHF.

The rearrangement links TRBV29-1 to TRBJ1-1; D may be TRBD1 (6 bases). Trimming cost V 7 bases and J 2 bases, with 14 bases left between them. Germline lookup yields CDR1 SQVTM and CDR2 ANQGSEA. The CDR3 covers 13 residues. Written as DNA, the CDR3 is TGCAGCGCCATACGGGGGGCTAACACTGAAGCTTTCTTT. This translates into CSAIRGANTEAFF.

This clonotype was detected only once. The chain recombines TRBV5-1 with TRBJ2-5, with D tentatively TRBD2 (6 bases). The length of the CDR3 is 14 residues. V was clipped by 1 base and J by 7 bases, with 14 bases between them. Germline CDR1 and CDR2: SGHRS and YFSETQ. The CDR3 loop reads CASSLFTGVGTQYF. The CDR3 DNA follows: TGCGCCAGCAGCTTGTTTACGGGAGTGGGGACCCAGTACTTC. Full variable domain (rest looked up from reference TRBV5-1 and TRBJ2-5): KAGVTQTPRYLIKTRGQQVTLSCSPISGHRSVSWYQQTPGQGLQFLFEYFSETQRNKGNFPGRFSGRQFSNSRSEMNVSTLELGDSALYLCASSLFTGVGTQYFGPGTRLLVL.

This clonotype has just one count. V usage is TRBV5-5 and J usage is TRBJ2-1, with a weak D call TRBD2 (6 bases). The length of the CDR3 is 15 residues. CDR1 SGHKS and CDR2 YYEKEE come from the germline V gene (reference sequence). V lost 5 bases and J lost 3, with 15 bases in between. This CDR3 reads CASRIRGGNYNEQFF. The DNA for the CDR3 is TGTGCCAGCAGAATCCGGGGCGGGAACTACAATGAGCAGTTCTTC.

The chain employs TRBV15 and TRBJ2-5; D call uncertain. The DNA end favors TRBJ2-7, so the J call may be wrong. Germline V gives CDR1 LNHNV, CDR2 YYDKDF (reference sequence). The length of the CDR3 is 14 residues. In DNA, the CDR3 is TGTGCCACCATCAGCCCAGACGGAAAATACGAGCAGTACTTC. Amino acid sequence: CATISPDGKYEQYF.

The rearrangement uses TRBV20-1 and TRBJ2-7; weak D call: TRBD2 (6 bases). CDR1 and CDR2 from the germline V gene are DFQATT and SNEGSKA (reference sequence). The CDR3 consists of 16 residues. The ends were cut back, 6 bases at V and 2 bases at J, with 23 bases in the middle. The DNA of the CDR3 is TGCAGTGCCCTCAACCTTGGGGGGAGTGGGACCTACGAGCAGTACTTC. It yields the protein CSALNLGGSGTYEQYF.

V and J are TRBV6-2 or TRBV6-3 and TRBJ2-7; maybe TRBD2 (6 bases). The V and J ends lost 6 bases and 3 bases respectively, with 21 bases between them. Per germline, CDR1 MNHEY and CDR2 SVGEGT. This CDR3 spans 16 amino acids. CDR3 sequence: CASRDDPGLSNYEQYF. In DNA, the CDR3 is TGTGCCAGCAGAGACGACCCGGGACTGAGTAACTACGAGCAGTACTTC.

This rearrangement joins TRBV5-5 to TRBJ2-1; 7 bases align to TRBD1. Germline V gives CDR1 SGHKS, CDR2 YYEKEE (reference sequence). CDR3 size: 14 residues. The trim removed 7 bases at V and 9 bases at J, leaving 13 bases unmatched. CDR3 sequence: CASATGTDQSEQFF. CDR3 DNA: TGTGCCAGCGCGACCGGGACAGATCAAAGTGAGCAGTTCTTC.